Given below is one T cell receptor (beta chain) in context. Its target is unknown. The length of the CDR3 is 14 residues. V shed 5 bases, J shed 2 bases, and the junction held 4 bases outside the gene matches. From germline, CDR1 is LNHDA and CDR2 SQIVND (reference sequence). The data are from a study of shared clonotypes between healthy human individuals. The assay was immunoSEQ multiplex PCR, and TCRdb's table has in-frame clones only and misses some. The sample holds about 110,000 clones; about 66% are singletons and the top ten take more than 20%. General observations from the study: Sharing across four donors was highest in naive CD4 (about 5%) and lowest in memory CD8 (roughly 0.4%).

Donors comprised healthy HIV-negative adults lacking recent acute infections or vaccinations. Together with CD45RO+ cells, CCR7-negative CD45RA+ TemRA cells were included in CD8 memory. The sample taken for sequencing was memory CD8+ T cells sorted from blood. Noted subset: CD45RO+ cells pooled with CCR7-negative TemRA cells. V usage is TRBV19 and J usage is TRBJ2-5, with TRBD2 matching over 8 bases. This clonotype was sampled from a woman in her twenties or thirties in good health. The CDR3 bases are TGTGCCAGTAGTTCGATAGCGGGGCAAGAGACCCAGTACTTC. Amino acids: CASSSIAGQETQYF.